Listed here are 2 T cell receptor beta chains from one sample, sequenced in a study of blood T cell repertoires in COVID-19. The method was immunoSEQ multiplex PCR; TCRdb's version includes in-frame clones alone and lacks a portion of them. The profile covers some 300,000 clones, with over 85% appearing a single time and almost 9.5% taken by the ten largest. The sequenced sample was PBMCs or T cells enriched from blood (not recorded which). Every receptor here comes from a woman in her twenties or thirties who had recovered from COVID-19.

The rearrangement links TRBV5-1 to TRBJ2-1; D perhaps matches TRBD2 (6 bases). The CDR3 is made up of 15 amino acids. Trimming stripped 0 bases from V and 9 bases from J, with 16 bases between. The germline gives CDR1 SGHRS, CDR2 YFSETQ. CDR3 in DNA: TGCGCCAGCAGCTTGGGCGGGAACTCCTTTAGTGAGCAGTTCTTC. This sequence encodes CASSLGGNSFSEQFF. The entire variable domain, with the rest obtained from reference TRBV5-1 and TRBJ2-1, is as follows: KAGVTQTPRYLIKTRGQQVTLSCSPISGHRSVSWYQQTPGQGLQFLFEYFSETQRNKGNFPGRFSGRQFSNSRSEMNVSTLELGDSALYLCASSLGGNSFSEQFFGPGTRLTVL.

The chain carries TRBV5-1 and TRBJ2-1; 9 nucleotides agree with TRBD1. Germline trimming cut 7 bases from V and 0 bases from J; bases unmatched to any gene: 8. This CDR3 has 16 residues. In germline, CDR1 is SGHRS, CDR2 YFSETQ. The CDR3 coding sequence is TGCGCCAGCTGGACAGGGGAGGTAGCCTCCTACAATGAGCAGTTCTTC. It specifies CASWTGEVASYNEQFF.